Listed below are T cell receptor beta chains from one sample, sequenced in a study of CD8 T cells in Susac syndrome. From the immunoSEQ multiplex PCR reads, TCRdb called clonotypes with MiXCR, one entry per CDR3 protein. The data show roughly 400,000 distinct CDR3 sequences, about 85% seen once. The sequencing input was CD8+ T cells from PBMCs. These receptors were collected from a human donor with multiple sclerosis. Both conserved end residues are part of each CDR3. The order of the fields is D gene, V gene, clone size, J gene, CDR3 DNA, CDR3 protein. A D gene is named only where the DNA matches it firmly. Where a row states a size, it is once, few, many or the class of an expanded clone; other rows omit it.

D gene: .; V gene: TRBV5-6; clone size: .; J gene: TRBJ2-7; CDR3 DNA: TGTGCCAGCAGCAGCCCAGACAGGAGTCCTTACGAGCAGTACTTC; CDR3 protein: CASSSPDRSPYEQYF
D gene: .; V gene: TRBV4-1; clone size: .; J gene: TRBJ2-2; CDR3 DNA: TGCGCCAGCAGCCCATTTGGCGACGGGGAGCTGTTTTTT; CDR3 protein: CASSPFGDGELFF
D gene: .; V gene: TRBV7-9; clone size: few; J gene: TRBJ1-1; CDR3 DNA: TGTGCCAGCAGCTTAGAGACAGGAACTGAAGCTTTCTTT; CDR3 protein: CASSLETGTEAFF
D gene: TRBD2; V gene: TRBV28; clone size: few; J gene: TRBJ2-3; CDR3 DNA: TGTGCCAGCAGGGGGCTAGCGGGAGGAGATACGCAGTATTTT; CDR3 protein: CASRGLAGGDTQYF
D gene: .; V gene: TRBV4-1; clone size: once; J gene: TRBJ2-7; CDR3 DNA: TGCGCCAGCAGCCAAGACAGGGAGATCTACGAGCAGTACTTC; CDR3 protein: CASSQDREIYEQYF
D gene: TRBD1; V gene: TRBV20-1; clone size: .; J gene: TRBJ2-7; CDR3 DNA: TGCAGTGCTAGGGGGACAGGGGTACACGAGCAGTACTTC; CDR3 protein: CSARGTGVHEQYF
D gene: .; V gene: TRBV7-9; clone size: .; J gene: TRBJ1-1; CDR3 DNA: TGTGCCAGCAGCCTCCATCGACAGGCGAGGCCGAGGGTGGGTGAAGCTTTCTTT; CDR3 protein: CASSLHRQARPRVGEAFF
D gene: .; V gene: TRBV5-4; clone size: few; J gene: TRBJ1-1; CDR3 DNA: TGTGCCAGCAGCTTGATTCTTGGGGGTAAAGCTTTCTTT; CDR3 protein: CASSLILGGKAFF
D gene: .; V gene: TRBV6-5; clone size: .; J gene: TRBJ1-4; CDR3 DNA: TGTGCCAGCAGTACCCCGGACGGAACTAATGAAAAACTGTTTTTT; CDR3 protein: CASSTPDGTNEKLFF
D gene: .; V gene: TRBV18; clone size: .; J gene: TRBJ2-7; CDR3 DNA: TGTGCCAGCTCACCGGCCGAGACAGCCTCCTACGAGCAGTACTTC; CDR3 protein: CASSPAETASYEQYF